This T cell receptor beta chain stems from a study of shared clonotypes between healthy human individuals (dated by TCRdb to the early 2020s). With regard to the full study: A couple of women and a few men aged 18 to 49 years were included in the cohort. For each donor, CD4 naive and CD4 memory were each run on three plates, CD8 naive on two plates, and CD8 memory on one plate. The study deeply sequenced blood TCR repertoires of several healthy adults to estimate repertoire size and the extent of clonotype sharing between individuals. To increase sequencing depth and limit assay-specific biases, TCR repertoire library preparation and sequencing were carried out by different laboratories using diverse techniques. Per donor, leukapheresis produced somewhere between about 0.9 and 9.5 billion PBMCs. What the study reported, not specific to this receptor: Because the study included only a small number of donors, the genetic and exposure-history diversity represented was limited. Naive subsets generally had larger estimated clonotype richness than memory subsets did. Across a few donors, roughly 5.1% of naive CD4, approximately 3.6% of naive CD8, 2.3% of memory CD4, and roughly 0.41% of memory CD8 clonotypes were shared. Clonotypes shared by all four sorted-subset donors showed higher generation probabilities than non-shared clonotypes. Pairwise subsampling led to the expectation that sequencing depth would affect the degree of clonotype sharing among donors. Incomplete sequencing was indicated by rarefaction of sorted-subset datasets, despite the large sequencing depth. Sampling was restricted to blood, and TCR repertoires in tissue are likely to differ from TCR repertoires in blood.

The CDR3 runs 15 residues from the cysteine to the phenylalanine. Here the CDR3 DNA is all that survives: 45 bases in frame from base 1. CDR1 is given as SGHRS and CDR2 as YFSETQ, both from the germline V gene. Compared with germline, V lacks 3 bases and J lacks 3 bases; bases without a gene match: 6. Healthy HIV-negative adults with no recently reported acute infections or vaccinations were included as donors. All donors were Caucasian adults living in Nashville, Tennessee, USA. CD4+ T cells were enriched by magnetic negative selection, after which naive cells were positively selected on CD45RA and the negative fraction was taken as the memory subset. After blood collection by leukapheresis, PBMCs were isolated using Ficoll-Histopaque density gradient centrifugation and then cryopreserved in the vapor phase of liquid nitrogen. Analytical flow cytometry was used to check the purity and quantity of each magnetically sorted T cell population. Genomic DNA was isolated from every sorted fraction and measured by UV absorbance on a Nanodrop 2000c.

TCR CDR3 regions were amplified from genomic DNA by multiplex PCR using the deep immunoSEQ assay. Extracted genomic DNA from each cell subset was spread evenly across all wells of several immunoSEQ 96-well plates, with each plate serving as a replicate. For sorted subsets, each replicate PCR was loaded with 200 to 250 ng genomic DNA, equivalent to about 33,000 T cell genomes. Purified libraries were measured with a Qubit 3.0 fluorometer, size-checked on a Bioanalyzer 2100, and measured again with the KAPA Library Quantification kit. Every immunoSEQ 96-well plate was sequenced on a separate single-read 150-cycle Illumina NextSeq 550 flow cell. In the source study's methods: Because the immunoSEQ output held only junctional sequences and lacked quality scores, the filtering could not match the filtering applied to full-length reads. To assign V/J genes and CDR3, sequences were annotated against IMGT germline references using PyIR, a Python wrapper for IgBLAST v1.9. Reads with weak V/J assignments (E-value above 1e-6), missing CDR3, stop codons, out-of-frame junctions, or ambiguous translated residues were removed. V3J clonotypes were defined by identical inferred V gene, J gene, and CDR3 amino acid sequence. Percentage overlap between repertoires was calculated by dividing the number of shared unique clonotypes by the size of the smaller repertoire. Repertoire richness was assessed with RTK rarefaction, the Chao1 estimator, and Recon v2.1 estimates of unobserved clonotypes. For all TCRbeta clonotypes obtained by the gDNA method from several donors, generation probabilities were computed with OLGA. TCRdb's version of the immuneACCESS table is confined to in-frame rearrangements and falls short of the full clone set. An unresolved V gene accounts for under half of the shortfall where checked; the remainder is of unknown origin. V, J and clone size derive from that table, while D and trimming were established from the DNA sequence. In this sample the table shows around 2,000,000 clones, approximately 95% of which occur a single time. Roughly 0.13% of the sample is taken by the ten largest.

Concerning this clone itself: The specificity of this receptor is unknown. No much larger clonotype is one base removed from it; base qualities were not supplied.

The receptor was derived from a man younger than 35 in good health. The sequence links TRBV5-1 to TRBJ1-2, with 9 bases matching TRBD1. The sample consisted of naive CD4+ T cells sorted from blood. What the cell subset or site label conveys for this sample: CD45RA+ positively selected. The CDR3 here reads CASSSGQGPHYGYTF. The sequence in DNA is TGCGCCAGCAGCTCGGGACAGGGACCTCACTATGGCTACACCTTC.